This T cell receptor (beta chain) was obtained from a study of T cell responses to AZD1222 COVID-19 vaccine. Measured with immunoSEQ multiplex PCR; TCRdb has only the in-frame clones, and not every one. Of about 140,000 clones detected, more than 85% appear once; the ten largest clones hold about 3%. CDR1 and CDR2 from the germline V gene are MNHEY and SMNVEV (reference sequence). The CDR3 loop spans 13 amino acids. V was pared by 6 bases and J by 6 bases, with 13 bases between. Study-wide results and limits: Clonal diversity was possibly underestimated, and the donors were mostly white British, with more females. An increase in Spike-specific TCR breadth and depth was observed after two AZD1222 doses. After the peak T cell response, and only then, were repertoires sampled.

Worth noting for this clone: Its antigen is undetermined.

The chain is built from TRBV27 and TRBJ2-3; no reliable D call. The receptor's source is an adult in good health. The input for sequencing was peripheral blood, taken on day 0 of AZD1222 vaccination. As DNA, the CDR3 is TGTGCCAGCAGCAACGGAGTGGTGGATACGCAGTATTTT. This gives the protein CASSNGVVDTQYF.